This entry lists 8 T cell receptor beta chains sequenced from one sample in a study of blood T cell repertoires in COVID-19. Libraries were prepared by immunoSEQ multiplex PCR; TCRdb keeps only in-frame clonotypes and omits some of them. Among about 460,000 clones listed, roughly nine tenths were seen once. Sequencing was done on a sample of PBMCs or T cells enriched from blood (not recorded which). All receptors derive from an older woman who had recovered from COVID-19.

Comment on this clone: Other nucleotide sequences in the sample specify the same CDR3. J is TRBJ2-6 and V is TRBV7-9; D unclear. The CDR3 has 14 residues. CDR1 is SEHNR, CDR2 FQNEAQ, per germline (reference sequence). V lost 2 bases, J lost 1 base, and 3 bases lay in between. The CDR3 reads CASSLSSGANVLTF. DNA for the CDR3: TGTGCCAGCAGCTTATCTTCTGGGGCCAACGTCCTGACTTTC.

The chain uses TRBV5-1 and TRBJ2-2; the match to TRBD1 covers 9 bases. Germline V gene data show CDR1 as SGHRS and CDR2 as YFSETQ. With V trimmed by 2 bases and J by 3 bases, 17 bases remained unmatched. The CDR3 sequence is 20 residues long. The CDR3 coding sequence is TGCGCCAGCAGCTTAGAGAACATAGGACAGGGGTTGAGGGACACCGGGGAGCTGTTTTTT. Its protein product is CASSLENIGQGLRDTGELFF.

The V gene is TRBV7-6, the J gene TRBJ2-3; 10 positions agree with TRBD2. V was pared by 2 bases and J by 4 bases, with 3 bases of the junction left unmatched. The length of the CDR3 is 15 residues. The germline CDR1 and CDR2 sequences are SGHVS and FNYEAQ. This CDR3 is CASSLSGGAADTQYF. The CDR3 DNA reads TGTGCCAGCAGCTTAAGCGGGGGGGCCGCAGATACGCAGTATTTT.

The V and J genes are TRBV19 and TRBJ1-5; unclear D gene. Germline V CDR1 and CDR2: LNHDA, SQIVND (reference sequence). The CDR3 contains 15 residues. V was pared by 6 bases and J by 0 bases, with 12 bases between. The CDR3 region has the DNA TGTGCCAGTAGGAATATCTTCTATAGCAATCAGCCCCAGCATTTT. Translation: CASRNIFYSNQPQHF.

This clone appeared once. In DNA, the CDR3 is TGTGCCAGCAAAGTAAATCAGGGGGCCTACAATGAGCAGTTCTTC. Protein sequence: CASKVNQGAYNEQFF. The chain links TRBV27 to TRBJ2-1, with TRBD1 identical over 7 bases. Germline-derived CDR1 and CDR2 are MNHEY and SMNVEV (reference sequence). The CDR3 contains 15 residues. With 7 bases clipped from V and 2 bases from J, the junction kept 8 bases outside the gene matches.

This chain links TRBV6-5 with TRBJ1-5; 8 bases are a match to TRBD1. Germline V gene data show CDR1 as MNHEY and CDR2 as SVGAGI. The CDR3 covers 16 residues. After removal of 0 bases from V and 1 base from J, the junction contained 2 bases not matched to a gene. The DNA of the CDR3 is TGTGCCAGCAGTTACTCTAGGACAGGGAGCAATCAGCCCCAGCATTTT. Translation: CASSYSRTGSNQPQHF.

The chain has TRBV19 and TRBJ2-2; the D is unclear. The V gene lost 3 bases and the J gene lost 7 bases, with 18 bases spanning the gap. Per germline, CDR1 LNHDA and CDR2 SQIVND (reference sequence). CDR3 size: 16 residues. This CDR3 is CASSIRFVLLSGELFF. The CDR3 DNA reads TGTGCCAGTAGTATCCGGTTTGTCCTTCTGAGCGGGGAGCTGTTTTTT. The entire variable domain, with the rest obtained from reference TRBV19 and TRBJ2-2, is as follows: DGGITQSPKYLFRKEGQNVTLSCEQNLNHDAMYWYRQDPGQGLRLIYYSQIVNDFQKGDIAEGYSVSREKKESFPLTVTSAQKNPTAFYLCASSIRFVLLSGELFFGEGSRLTVL.

V is TRBV3-1 (or the pseudogene TRBV3-2) and J is TRBJ2-3; 7 nucleotides align to TRBD1. This CDR3 spans 17 amino acids. CDR1 is LGHDT and CDR2 is YNNKEL in the germline V gene (reference sequence). V was clipped by 4 bases and J by 2 bases; unmatched bases: 12. CDR3 loop: CASSPLPGQYSTDTQYF. The DNA of the CDR3 is TGTGCCAGCAGCCCCTTACCGGGACAGTACTCCACAGATACGCAGTATTTT.